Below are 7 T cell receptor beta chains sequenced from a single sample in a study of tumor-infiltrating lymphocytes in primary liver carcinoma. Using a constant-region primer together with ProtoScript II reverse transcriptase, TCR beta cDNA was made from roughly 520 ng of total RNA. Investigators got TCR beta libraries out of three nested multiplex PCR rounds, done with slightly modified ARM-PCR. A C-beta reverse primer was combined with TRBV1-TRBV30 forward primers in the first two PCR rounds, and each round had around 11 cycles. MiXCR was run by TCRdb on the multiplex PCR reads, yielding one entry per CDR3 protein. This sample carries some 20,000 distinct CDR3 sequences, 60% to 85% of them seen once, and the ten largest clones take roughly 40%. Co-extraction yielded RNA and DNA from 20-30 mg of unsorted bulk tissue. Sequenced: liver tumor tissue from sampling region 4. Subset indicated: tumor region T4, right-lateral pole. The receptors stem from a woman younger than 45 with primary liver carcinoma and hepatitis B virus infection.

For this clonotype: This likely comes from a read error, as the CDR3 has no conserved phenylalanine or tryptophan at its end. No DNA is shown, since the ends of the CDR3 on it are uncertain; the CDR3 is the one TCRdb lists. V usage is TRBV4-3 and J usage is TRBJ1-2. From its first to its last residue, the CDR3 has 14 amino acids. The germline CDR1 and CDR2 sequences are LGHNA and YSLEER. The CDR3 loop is CASSAELEIYGYTS.

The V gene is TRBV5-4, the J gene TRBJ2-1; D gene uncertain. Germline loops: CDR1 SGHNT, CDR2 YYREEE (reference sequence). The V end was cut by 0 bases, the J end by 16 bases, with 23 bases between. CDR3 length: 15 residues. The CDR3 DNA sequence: TGTGCCAGCAGCTTGGATGCCAGCAGCTACAATGACCAATTCTTC. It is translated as CASSLDASSYNDQFF.

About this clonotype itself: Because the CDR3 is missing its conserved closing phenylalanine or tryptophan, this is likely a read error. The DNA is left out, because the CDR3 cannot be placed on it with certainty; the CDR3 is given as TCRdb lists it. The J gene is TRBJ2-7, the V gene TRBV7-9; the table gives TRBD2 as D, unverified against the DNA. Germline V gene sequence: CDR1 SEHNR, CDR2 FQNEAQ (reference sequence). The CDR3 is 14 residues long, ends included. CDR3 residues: CASSSGGLSYEQYY.

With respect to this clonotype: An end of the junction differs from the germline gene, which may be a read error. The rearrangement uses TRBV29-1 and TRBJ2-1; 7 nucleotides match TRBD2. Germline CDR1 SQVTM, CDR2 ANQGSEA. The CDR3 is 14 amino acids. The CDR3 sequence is CSAAGLADYNEQSF. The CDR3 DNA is TGCAGCGCCGCAGGGCTAGCGGACTACAATGAGCAGTCCTTC.

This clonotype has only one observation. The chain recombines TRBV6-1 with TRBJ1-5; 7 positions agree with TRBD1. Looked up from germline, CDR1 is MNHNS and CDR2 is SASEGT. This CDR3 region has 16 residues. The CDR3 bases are TGTGATAGCAGTGAACAGGGGAGCGTTCCCAGTCAGCCCCAGCATTTT. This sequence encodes CDSSEQGSVPSQPQHF.

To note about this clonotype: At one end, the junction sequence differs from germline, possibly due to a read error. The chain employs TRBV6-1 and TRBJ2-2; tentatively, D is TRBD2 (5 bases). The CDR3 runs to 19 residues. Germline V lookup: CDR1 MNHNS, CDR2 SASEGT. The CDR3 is CANSETLPGGAANTGEMFF. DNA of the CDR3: TGTGCCAACAGTGAAACTCTTCCCGGAGGCGCCGCGAACACCGGGGAGATGTTTTTT.

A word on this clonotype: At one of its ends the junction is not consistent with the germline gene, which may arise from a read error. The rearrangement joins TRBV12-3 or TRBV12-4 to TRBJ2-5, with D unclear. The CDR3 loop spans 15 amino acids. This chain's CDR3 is CDSNTYPRSEETQCF. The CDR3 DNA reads TGTGACAGCAACACCTACCCCAGGAGCGAAGAGACCCAGTGCTTC.